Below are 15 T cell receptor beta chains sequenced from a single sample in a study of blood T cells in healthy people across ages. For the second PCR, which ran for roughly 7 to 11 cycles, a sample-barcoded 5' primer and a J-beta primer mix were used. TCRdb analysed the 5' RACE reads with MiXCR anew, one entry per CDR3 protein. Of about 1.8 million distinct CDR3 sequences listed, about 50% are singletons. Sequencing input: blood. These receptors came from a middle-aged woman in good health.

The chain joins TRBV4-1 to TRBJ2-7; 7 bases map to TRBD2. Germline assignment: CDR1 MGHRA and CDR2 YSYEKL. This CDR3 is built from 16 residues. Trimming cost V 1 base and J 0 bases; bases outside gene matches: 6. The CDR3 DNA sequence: TGCGCCAGCAGCCAAGTTAGCGGGCCGTCCTCCTACGAGCAGTACTTC. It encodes CASSQVSGPSSYEQYF.

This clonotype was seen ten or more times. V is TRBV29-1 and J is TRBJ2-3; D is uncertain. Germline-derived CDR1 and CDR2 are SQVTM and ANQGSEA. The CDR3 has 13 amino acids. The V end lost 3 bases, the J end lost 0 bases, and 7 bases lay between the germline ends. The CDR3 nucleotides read TGCAGCGTTGACAGCACTAGCACAGATACGCAGTATTTT. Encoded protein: CSVDSTSTDTQYF.

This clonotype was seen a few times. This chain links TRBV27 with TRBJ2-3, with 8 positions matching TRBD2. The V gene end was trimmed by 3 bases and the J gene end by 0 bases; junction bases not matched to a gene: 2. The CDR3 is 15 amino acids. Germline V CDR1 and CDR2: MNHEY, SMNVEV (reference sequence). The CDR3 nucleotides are TGTGCCAGCAGTTTGATAGCGGGGAGCACAGATACGCAGTATTTT. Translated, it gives CASSLIAGSTDTQYF.

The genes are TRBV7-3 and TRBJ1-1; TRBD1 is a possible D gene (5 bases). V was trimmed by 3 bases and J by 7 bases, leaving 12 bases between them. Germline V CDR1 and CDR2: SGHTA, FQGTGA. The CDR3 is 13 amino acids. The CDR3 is CASSLDIRGEAFF. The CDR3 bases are TGTGCCAGCAGCTTGGACATTAGGGGTGAAGCTTTCTTT.

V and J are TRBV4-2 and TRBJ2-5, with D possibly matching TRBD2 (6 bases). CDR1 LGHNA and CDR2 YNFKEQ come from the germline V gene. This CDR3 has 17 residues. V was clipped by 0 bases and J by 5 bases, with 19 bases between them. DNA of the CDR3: TGTGCCAGCAGCCAAGATAATGTTAAAAAACGGGGGGAGACCCAGTACTTC. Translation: CASSQDNVKKRGETQYF.

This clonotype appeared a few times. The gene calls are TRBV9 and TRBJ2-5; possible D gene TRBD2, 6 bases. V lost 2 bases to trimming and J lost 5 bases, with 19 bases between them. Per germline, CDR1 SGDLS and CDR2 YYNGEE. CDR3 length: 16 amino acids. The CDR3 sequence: CASSVPGTEEKETQYF. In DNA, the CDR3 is TGTGCCAGCAGCGTCCCCGGGACTGAAGAGAAGGAGACCCAGTACTTC.

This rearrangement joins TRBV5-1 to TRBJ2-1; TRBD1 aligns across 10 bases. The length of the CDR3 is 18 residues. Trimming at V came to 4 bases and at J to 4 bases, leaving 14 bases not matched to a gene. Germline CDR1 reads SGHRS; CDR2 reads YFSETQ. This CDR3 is CASSGGDRGEDLYNEQFF. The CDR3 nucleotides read TGCGCCAGCAGCGGGGGGGACAGGGGCGAAGATCTGTACAATGAGCAGTTCTTC.

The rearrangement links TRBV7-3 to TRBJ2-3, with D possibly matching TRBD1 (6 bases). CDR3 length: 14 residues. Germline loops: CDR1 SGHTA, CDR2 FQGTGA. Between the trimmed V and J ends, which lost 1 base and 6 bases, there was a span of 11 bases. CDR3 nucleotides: TGTGCCAGCAGCTTAATGCCCCAGGGGGATACGCAGTATTTT. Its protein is CASSLMPQGDTQYF.

The CDR3 DNA reads as TGTGCCAGCAGAAATGATTGGACAGCCATGAACACTGAAGCTTTCTTT. It codes for CASRNDWTAMNTEAFF. The V call is TRBV28, the J call TRBJ1-1; a weak D match, TRBD1 (6 bases). Germline assignment: CDR1 MDHEN and CDR2 SYDVKM. The ends were cut back, 6 bases at V and 0 bases at J, with 17 bases in the middle. The CDR3 is 16 amino acids.

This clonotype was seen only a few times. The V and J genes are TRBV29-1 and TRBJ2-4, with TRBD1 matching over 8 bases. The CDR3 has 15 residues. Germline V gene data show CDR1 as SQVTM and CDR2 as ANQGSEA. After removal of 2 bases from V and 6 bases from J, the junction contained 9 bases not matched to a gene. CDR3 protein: CSVEQQGGVGNIQYF. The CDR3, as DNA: TGCAGCGTTGAACAACAGGGGGGAGTGGGAAACATTCAGTACTTC.

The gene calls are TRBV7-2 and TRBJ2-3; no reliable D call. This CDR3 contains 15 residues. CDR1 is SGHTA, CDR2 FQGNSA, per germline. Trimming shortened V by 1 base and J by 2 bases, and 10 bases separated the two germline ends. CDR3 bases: TGTGCCAGCAGCTTAGTGAAGATTCACACAGATACGCAGTATTTT. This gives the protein CASSLVKIHTDTQYF.

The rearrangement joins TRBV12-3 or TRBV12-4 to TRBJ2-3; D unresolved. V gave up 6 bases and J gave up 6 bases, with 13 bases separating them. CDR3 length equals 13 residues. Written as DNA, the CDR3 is TGTGCCAGCAGCTACAGCTTCAGGGATACGCAGTATTTT. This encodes CASSYSFRDTQYF.

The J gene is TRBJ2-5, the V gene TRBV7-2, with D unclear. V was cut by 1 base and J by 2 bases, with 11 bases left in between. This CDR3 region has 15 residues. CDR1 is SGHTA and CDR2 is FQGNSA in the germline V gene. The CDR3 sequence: CASSLDHHRQETQYF. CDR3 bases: TGTGCCAGCAGCTTAGATCACCACAGACAAGAGACCCAGTACTTC.

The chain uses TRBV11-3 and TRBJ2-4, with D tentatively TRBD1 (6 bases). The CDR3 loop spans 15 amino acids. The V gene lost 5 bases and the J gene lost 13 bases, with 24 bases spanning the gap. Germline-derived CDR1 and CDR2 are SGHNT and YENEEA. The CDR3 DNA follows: TGTGCCAGCAGCCCAAACCTCGGACAGCTGCATGAGCAGTACTTC. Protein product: CASSPNLGQLHEQYF.

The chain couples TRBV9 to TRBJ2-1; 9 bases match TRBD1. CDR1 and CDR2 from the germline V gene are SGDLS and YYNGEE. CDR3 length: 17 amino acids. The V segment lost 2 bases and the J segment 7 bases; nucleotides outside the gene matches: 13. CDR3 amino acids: CASSVQAGTGIVNEQFF. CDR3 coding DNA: TGTGCCAGCAGCGTCCAGGCCGGGACAGGGATTGTAAATGAGCAGTTCTTC.